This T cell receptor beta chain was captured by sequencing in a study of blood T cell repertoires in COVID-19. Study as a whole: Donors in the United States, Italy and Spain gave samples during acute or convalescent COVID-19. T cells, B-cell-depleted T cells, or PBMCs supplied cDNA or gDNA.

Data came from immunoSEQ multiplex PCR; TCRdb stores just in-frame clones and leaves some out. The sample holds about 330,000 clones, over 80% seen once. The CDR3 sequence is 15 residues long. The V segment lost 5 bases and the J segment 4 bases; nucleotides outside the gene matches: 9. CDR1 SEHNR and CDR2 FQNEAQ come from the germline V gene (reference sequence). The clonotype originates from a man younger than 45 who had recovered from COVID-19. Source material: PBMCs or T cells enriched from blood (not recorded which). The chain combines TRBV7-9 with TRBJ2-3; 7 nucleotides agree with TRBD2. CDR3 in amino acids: CASSLPLGRSDTQYF. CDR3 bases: TGTGCCAGCAGCCTACCCCTCGGGAGGTCAGATACGCAGTATTTT.